The 19 T cell receptor beta chains below come from one sample, sequenced in a study of cytomegalovirus exposure and HLA in healthy donors. PCR primers comprised 60 Vbeta and 13 Jbeta primers. Sequenced by immunoSEQ multiplex PCR; TCRdb stores in-frame clones only, minus some. The sample carries 270,000 or so clones, roughly 91% recorded once. Material for sequencing was PBMCs. All receptors derive from a girl under 10 years old in good health and CMV-seronegative.

The chain uses TRBV30 and TRBJ1-5; D remains ambiguous. There are 11 residues in the CDR3. Germline assignment: CDR1 GTSNPN and CDR2 SVGIG (reference sequence). V lost 4 bases and J lost 9, with 10 bases in between. This chain's CDR3 is CAWTQDGPQHF. The CDR3 DNA reads as TGTGCCTGGACCCAGGATGGGCCCCAGCATTTT. The full variable domain, rest sourced from reference TRBV30 and TRBJ1-5, is SQTIHQWPATLVQPVGSPLSLECTVEGTSNPNLYWYRQAAGRGLQLLFYSVGIGQISSEVPQNLSASRPQDRQFILSSKKLLLSDSGFYLCAWTQDGPQHFGDGTRLSIL.

The chain employs TRBV7-2 and TRBJ2-2, with D unclear. Between the trimmed V and J ends, which lost 4 bases and 0 bases, there was a span of 6 bases. The CDR3 is made up of 14 amino acids. Germline V gene sequence: CDR1 SGHTA, CDR2 FQGNSA. CDR3 protein: CASSSTANTGELFF. DNA for the CDR3: TGTGCCAGCAGCTCCACAGCGAACACCGGGGAGCTGTTTTTT. The full variable domain, with the rest looked up from reference TRBV7-2 and TRBJ2-2, is GAGVSQSPSNKVTEKGKDVELRCDPISGHTALYWYRQSLGQGLEFLIYFQGNSAPDKSGLPSDRFSAERTGGSVSTLTIQRTQQEDSAVYLCASSSTANTGELFFGEGSRLTVL.

The J gene is TRBJ2-1, the V gene TRBV6-5; 10 bases are a match to TRBD2. The CDR3 length is 15 residues. The V segment lost 6 bases and the J segment 3 bases; nucleotides outside the gene matches: 5. Germline V gene sequence: CDR1 MNHEY, CDR2 SVGAGI. The CDR3 DNA is TGTGCCAGCAGCCTTACTAGCGGGGTCTACAATGAGCAGTTCTTC. Translated, it gives CASSLTSGVYNEQFF.

This chain connects TRBV2 to TRBJ2-7, with 14 bases lining up with TRBD2. The germline V gene encodes CDR1 SNHLY and CDR2 FYNNEI. The V gene end was trimmed by 3 bases and the J gene end by 0 bases; junction bases not matched to a gene: 10. The CDR3 covers 19 residues. The CDR3, as DNA: TGTGCCAGCAGTGACTATTCGAGACTAGCGGGAGGGCCCTCCTACGAGCAGTACTTC. This gives the protein CASSDYSRLAGGPSYEQYF.

This chain connects TRBV4-1 to TRBJ2-3; D perhaps matches TRBD2 (6 bases). Germline values: CDR1 MGHRA, CDR2 YSYEKL. Trimming cost V 0 bases and J 6 bases, with 16 bases left between them. The CDR3 covers 16 residues. CDR3 in DNA: TGCGCCAGCAGCCAAGACGGGACTCTATCCGGGGATACGCAGTATTTT. Translation: CASSQDGTLSGDTQYF.

The chain uses TRBV7-2 and TRBJ2-7; maybe TRBD2 (5 bases). CDR3 size: 16 residues. Germline V gene lookup returns CDR1 SGHTA and CDR2 FQGNSA. V shed 1 base and J shed 0 bases, with 13 bases lying between them. CDR3 nucleotides: TGTGCCAGCAGCTTAGTCTCAGGACTGAGCTCCTACGAGCAGTACTTC. As protein: CASSLVSGLSSYEQYF.

The genes are TRBV30 and TRBJ2-3; 13 nucleotides line up with TRBD2. V gave up 0 bases and J gave up 2 bases; unmatched junction bases: 2. This CDR3 is built from 16 residues. Germline CDR1 reads GTSNPN; CDR2 reads SVGIG (reference sequence). For the CDR3, the DNA is TGTGCCTGGAGTGTAGGGACTAGCGGGGTCACAGATACGCAGTATTTT. Translated, it gives CAWSVGTSGVTDTQYF.

The chain links TRBV19 to TRBJ1-5; maybe TRBD1 (5 bases). CDR1 and CDR2 (germline): LNHDA, SQIVND (reference sequence). Between the trimmed V and J ends, which lost 6 bases and 3 bases, there was a span of 6 bases. This CDR3 has 12 amino acids. In DNA, the CDR3 is TGTGCCAGTAGGGGGCTCAATCAGCCCCAGCATTTT. Translation gives CASRGLNQPQHF. The full variable domain, rest sourced from reference TRBV19 and TRBJ1-5, is DGGITQSPKYLFRKEGQNVTLSCEQNLNHDAMYWYRQDPGQGLRLIYYSQIVNDFQKGDIAEGYSVSREKKESFPLTVTSAQKNPTAFYLCASRGLNQPQHFGDGTRLSIL.

CDR3 in DNA: TGCGCCAGCAGCCAAGGGACAGGGAGGTACGAGCAGTACTTC. Its protein product is CASSQGTGRYEQYF. The chain recombines TRBV5-1 with TRBJ2-7; 9 bases line up with TRBD1. V trimming: 4 bases; J trimming: 4 bases; junction bases outside the gene matches: 6. CDR1 and CDR2 from the germline V gene are SGHRS and YFSETQ. The CDR3 length is 14 residues.

This chain uses TRBV6-5 with TRBJ2-7, with 8 bases that match TRBD1. CDR1 is MNHEY, CDR2 SVGAGI, per germline. V lost 0 bases, J lost 6 bases, and 7 bases stayed unmatched. CDR3 length: 15 amino acids. The DNA of the CDR3 is TGTGCCAGCAGTTACTCCGGAACAGGGGGACTCGAGCAGTACTTC. Its translation: CASSYSGTGGLEQYF.

The chain couples TRBV25-1 to TRBJ1-5; no clear D. V lost 4 bases and J lost 7, with 11 bases in between. Germline assignment: CDR1 MGHDK and CDR2 SYGVNS. This CDR3 region has 13 residues. This CDR3 is CASSAGSRQPQHF. CDR3 coding DNA: TGTGCCAGCAGTGCGGGATCAAGACAGCCCCAGCATTTT.

The chain recombines TRBV15 with TRBJ2-1; weak D call: TRBD2 (7 bases). The CDR3 is made up of 17 amino acids. V was trimmed by 8 bases and J by 4 bases, leaving 24 bases between them. Germline values: CDR1 LNHNV, CDR2 YYDKDF (reference sequence). CDR3 bases: TGTGCCACCCGCGGGGGCCTAGCCGGGGCTCCGTACAATGAGCAGTTCTTC. Amino acids: CATRGGLAGAPYNEQFF.

The J gene is TRBJ2-5, the V gene TRBV9, with D uncertain. The CDR3 sequence is 15 residues long. Trimming removed 2 bases from V and 1 base from J, with 12 bases in between. The germline V gene has CDR1 SGDLS and CDR2 YYNGEE. The CDR3 loop is CASSVSAVFQETQYF. CDR3 coding DNA: TGTGCCAGCAGCGTTTCCGCGGTCTTCCAAGAGACCCAGTACTTC.

The chain has TRBV11-3 and TRBJ1-1; D gene uncertain. Trimming removed 1 base from V and 1 base from J, with 4 bases in between. There are 13 residues in the CDR3. Germline V lookup: CDR1 SGHNT, CDR2 YENEEA. CDR3 DNA sequence: TGTGCCAGCAGCTTAGGACAGAACACTGAAGCTTTCTTT. Amino acids: CASSLGQNTEAFF.

This chain connects TRBV4-1 to TRBJ2-3, with 7 bases fitting TRBD1. This CDR3 has 15 residues. Germline assignment: CDR1 MGHRA and CDR2 YSYEKL. The V segment lost 4 bases and the J segment 0 bases; nucleotides outside the gene matches: 4. CDR3 residues: CASSLQGVSTDTQYF. The CDR3 region has the DNA TGCGCCAGCAGCCTGCAGGGGGTGAGCACAGATACGCAGTATTTT.

The chain recombines TRBV30 with TRBJ2-5, with D perhaps TRBD1 (5 bases). The CDR3 is 13 residues long. Germline values: CDR1 GTSNPN, CDR2 SVGIG (reference sequence). V lost 5 bases and J 4 bases, leaving 14 bases between the germline ends. The CDR3 DNA reads TGTGCCTGGGAGCCCCAGGGCGGAGAGACCCAGTACTTC. It specifies CAWEPQGGETQYF. Full variable domain (rest looked up from reference TRBV30 and TRBJ2-5): SQTIHQWPATLVQPVGSPLSLECTVEGTSNPNLYWYRQAAGRGLQLLFYSVGIGQISSEVPQNLSASRPQDRQFILSSKKLLLSDSGFYLCAWEPQGGETQYFGPGTRLLVL.

V usage is TRBV28 and J usage is TRBJ2-3, with no clear D. Trimming shortened V by 6 bases and J by 2 bases, and 12 bases separated the two germline ends. The CDR3 has 14 amino acids. Germline V gene lookup returns CDR1 MDHEN and CDR2 SYDVKM. The CDR3 loop reads CASRKSPTTDTQYF. CDR3 DNA sequence: TGTGCCAGCAGGAAATCCCCTACCACAGATACGCAGTATTTT. Supplemented by reference TRBV28 and TRBJ2-3, the full variable domain reads DVKVTQSSRYLVKRTGEKVFLECVQDMDHENMFWYRQDPGLGLRLIYFSYDVKMKEKGDIPEGYSVSREKKERFSLILESASTNQTSMYLCASRKSPTTDTQYFGPGTRLTVL.

The gene calls are TRBV11-2 and TRBJ2-7; D is unclear. V lost 3 bases and J lost 2, with 8 bases in between. The CDR3 is 13 residues long. CDR1 and CDR2 from the germline V gene are SGHAT and FQNNGV. The CDR3 DNA reads TGTGCCAGCAGCTTGAGCACAGCCTACGAGCAGTACTTC. It yields the protein CASSLSTAYEQYF.

This chain joins TRBV11-2 and TRBJ2-7; D uncertain. V gave up 0 bases and J gave up 6 bases, with 24 bases separating them. Germline V lookup: CDR1 SGHAT, CDR2 FQNNGV. The CDR3 sequence is 18 residues long. CDR3 DNA: TGTGCCAGCAGCTTAGATCCAGTGTCCGATCAATCGTCATTCGAGCAGTACTTC. Translated: CASSLDPVSDQSSFEQYF. Complete variable domain (other parts from reference TRBV11-2 and TRBJ2-7): EAGVAQSPRYKIIEKRQSVAFWCNPISGHATLYWYQQILGQGPKLLIQFQNNGVVDDSQLPKDRFSAERLKGVDSTLKIQPAKLEDSAVYLCASSLDPVSDQSSFEQYFGPGTRLTVT.